This T cell receptor beta chain was sequenced during a study of blood T cell repertoires in COVID-19. Within the 2 weeks before study entry, each person in the exposed group met a COVID-19 case. Per the original methods: Amplifying reference gene primers gave estimates of nucleated cell counts. Sequencing was performed with immunoSEQ multiplex PCR; in TCRdb, only in-frame clones are kept and a portion is missing. That table furnishes V, J and clone size, whereas the DNA furnished D and trimming. The repertoire holds 350,000 to 400,000 clones, with approximately 90% as singletons. Germline V CDR1 and CDR2: LNHDA, SQIVND (reference sequence). V lost 3 bases and J lost 0, with 8 bases in between. This CDR3 is 14 amino acids long. This clone is a singleton in its sample.

The sequence was obtained from a woman aged 40 to 50 who had been exposed to COVID-19. The specimen sequenced was PBMCs or T cells enriched from blood (not recorded which). This chain connects TRBV19 to TRBJ1-1, with no clear D. The CDR3, as DNA: TGTGCCAGTAGTATTGTAAACATGAACACTGAAGCTTTCTTT. Encoded protein: CASSIVNMNTEAFF. Supplemented by reference TRBV19 and TRBJ1-1, the full variable domain reads DGGITQSPKYLFRKEGQNVTLSCEQNLNHDAMYWYRQDPGQGLRLIYYSQIVNDFQKGDIAEGYSVSREKKESFPLTVTSAQKNPTAFYLCASSIVNMNTEAFFGQGTRLTVV.